This entry is about one T cell receptor (beta chain). Some clones are missing from TCRdb's copy, which holds only in-frame ones; the method was immunoSEQ multiplex PCR. The table has nearly 200,000 clones, around four fifths seen once. These data originate in a study of blood T cell repertoires in COVID-19. This CDR3 is built from 12 residues. Germline CDR1 is SEHNR and CDR2 is FQNEAQ (reference sequence). V was cut by 1 base and J by 6 bases, with 6 bases left in between. The J gene is TRBJ2-5, the V gene TRBV7-9; possibly TRBD1 for D (5 bases). The sequence was obtained from a man aged 55 to 70 with COVID-19, enrolled during active disease. Sequencing was carried out using peripheral blood. CDR3 coding DNA: TGTGCCAGCAGCTTAGAGGGGCAGACCCAGTACTTC. Its protein is CASSLEGQTQYF.